The 24 T cell receptor beta chains listed next were all sequenced from one sample in a study of blood T cell repertoires in COVID-19. Profiling relied on immunoSEQ multiplex PCR, and the TCRdb table lists in-frame clones only, not all of them. The sample comprises about 100,000 clones, roughly 92% of which are singletons, and about 1.9% rests with the top ten. Material for sequencing was peripheral blood. The source is a man over 45 with active COVID-19.

This clone was found a few times. This sequence joins TRBV19 and TRBJ1-5; 8 bases fit TRBD1. The CDR3 is 14 amino acids. With V trimmed by 4 bases and J by 4 bases, 3 bases remained unmatched. Per the germline V gene, CDR1 is LNHDA and CDR2 is SQIVND (reference sequence). CDR3 DNA sequence: TGTGCCAGTAGTAGGGACAGGCGGAATCAGCCCCAGCATTTT. Protein product: CASSRDRRNQPQHF.

The V call is TRBV4-2, the J call TRBJ2-2; D possibly corresponds to TRBD1 (6 bases). In germline, CDR1 is LGHNA, CDR2 YNFKEQ. This CDR3 is 16 amino acids long. Trimming took 0 bases from V and 2 from J, leaving 10 bases between them. The CDR3 protein is CASSQEQGRNTGELFF. DNA of the CDR3: TGTGCCAGCAGCCAAGAACAGGGCAGAAACACCGGGGAGCTGTTTTTT.

V gene TRBV28 combines with J gene TRBJ2-5; a weak D match, TRBD2 (6 bases). V dropped 5 bases and J dropped 4 bases, with 14 bases sitting between them. CDR1 and CDR2 (germline): MDHEN, SYDVKM. This CDR3 has 14 residues. The CDR3, as DNA: TGTGCCAGCAGTCCCTTGGGGGGAGGAGAGACCCAGTACTTC. Translating gives CASSPLGGGETQYF. The variable domain in full, completed from reference TRBV28 and TRBJ2-5, reads DVKVTQSSRYLVKRTGEKVFLECVQDMDHENMFWYRQDPGLGLRLIYFSYDVKMKEKGDIPEGYSVSREKKERFSLILESASTNQTSMYLCASSPLGGGETQYFGPGTRLLVL.

The chain carries TRBV9 and TRBJ2-2; D is undetermined. V lost 1 base to trimming and J lost 3 bases, with 10 bases between them. CDR3 length: 15 residues. Germline CDR1 is SGDLS and CDR2 is YYNGEE. CDR3 DNA: TGTGCCAGCAGCGTAACACAGAGACACACCGGGGAGCTGTTTTTT. Translated: CASSVTQRHTGELFF.

The chain has TRBV5-1 and TRBJ2-1, with 12 bases matching TRBD2. Trimming removed 3 bases from V and 4 bases from J; junction bases left unmatched: 2. The CDR3 covers 15 residues. Per the germline V gene, CDR1 is SGHRS and CDR2 is YFSETQ. CDR3 coding DNA: TGCGCCAGCAGCTCACTAGCGGGGGGATACAATGAGCAGTTCTTC. Translating gives CASSSLAGGYNEQFF.

The rearrangement uses TRBV10-3 and TRBJ2-5; 15 bases fit TRBD2. Germline V gene data show CDR1 as ENHRY and CDR2 as SYGVKD. Trimming at V came to 8 bases and at J to 5 bases, leaving 15 bases not matched to a gene. The CDR3 runs 18 residues. CDR3 in amino acids: CAIATAPGLAGGRETQYF. CDR3 DNA: TGTGCCATCGCGACAGCACCGGGACTAGCGGGAGGAAGGGAGACCCAGTACTTC.

As for this clone: In the same sample, other DNA sequences code for this CDR3. The J gene is TRBJ2-1, the V gene TRBV5-4; 12 bases map to TRBD2. The ends lost 4 bases at V and 5 bases at J; junction bases unmatched: 7. Germline CDR1 SGHNT, CDR2 YYREEE (reference sequence). The CDR3 has 16 amino acids. The CDR3 is CASSMRLAGGNNEQFF. CDR3 sequence (DNA): TGTGCCAGCAGCATGAGGCTAGCGGGAGGGAACAATGAGCAGTTCTTC.

The V and J genes are TRBV19 and TRBJ2-3; 11 bases map to TRBD2. CDR3 length: 15 residues. CDR1 is LNHDA and CDR2 is SQIVND in the germline V gene (reference sequence). V shed 7 bases, J shed 7 bases, and the junction held 10 bases outside the gene matches. In DNA, the CDR3 is TGTGCCAGTATCAATATAGCGGGGGGGCGAAATACGCAGTATTTT. The encoded protein is CASINIAGGRNTQYF.

The table lists this clone with a count of one. V usage is TRBV7-9 and J usage is TRBJ1-2; 8 bases map to TRBD1. CDR3 size: 16 residues. Germline V gives CDR1 SEHNR, CDR2 FQNEAQ (reference sequence). J was trimmed by 4 bases and V by 5 bases; bases with no gene match: 12. CDR3 amino acids: CASSANDGTGGYGYTF. In nucleotides, the CDR3 is TGTGCCAGCAGCGCCAATGATGGGACAGGAGGCTATGGCTACACCTTC.

The rearrangement uses TRBV5-1 and TRBJ2-5; TRBD2 might be the D (6 bases). The CDR3 has 15 residues. V lost 0 bases and J lost 1, with 10 bases in between. The germline CDR1 and CDR2 sequences are SGHRS and YFSETQ. This CDR3 is CASSLDGRTQETQYF. CDR3 sequence (DNA): TGCGCCAGCAGCTTGGATGGGAGGACCCAAGAGACCCAGTACTTC.

This chain uses TRBV4-2 with TRBJ2-5, with D possibly being TRBD2 (5 bases). The germline V gene has CDR1 LGHNA and CDR2 YNFKEQ. The CDR3 contains 15 residues. The V and J ends lost 0 bases and 5 bases respectively, with 13 bases between them. The CDR3 loop reads CASSQEVGRRETQYF. The CDR3, as DNA: TGTGCCAGCAGCCAAGAGGTCGGTAGGAGGGAGACCCAGTACTTC.

V gene TRBV7-3 combines with J gene TRBJ2-5, with a tentative D call TRBD2 (6 bases). The ends were cut back, 5 bases at V and 3 bases at J, with 16 bases in the middle. The CDR3 consists of 15 residues. CDR1 is SGHTA, CDR2 FQGTGA, per germline. The CDR3 region has the DNA TGTGCCAGCAGCCCAGGTCGGGGGAGAGAAGAGACCCAGTACTTC. This sequence encodes CASSPGRGREETQYF.

This clone was detected once. This sequence joins TRBV7-9 and TRBJ1-6; 9 bases line up with TRBD1. Germline V lookup: CDR1 SEHNR, CDR2 FQNEAQ (reference sequence). The ends lost 6 bases at V and 7 bases at J; junction bases unmatched: 4. This CDR3 contains 14 residues. CDR3 sequence (DNA): TGTGCCAGCAGGCGGACAGGGGAGAATTCACCCCTCCACTTT. Its protein is CASRRTGENSPLHF.

The rearrangement joins TRBV19 to TRBJ1-2; D remains ambiguous. This CDR3 comprises 15 residues. V dropped 5 bases and J dropped 2 bases, with 15 bases sitting between them. Germline V gene sequence: CDR1 LNHDA, CDR2 SQIVND (reference sequence). CDR3 loop: CASSLPRGANYGYTF. CDR3 nucleotides: TGTGCCAGTAGTCTTCCTAGAGGAGCGAACTATGGCTACACCTTC.

CDR3 sequence reads: CASYSLASGGGNEQFF. CDR3 sequence (DNA): TGTGCCTCCTACAGCCTAGCTAGCGGGGGTGGAAATGAGCAGTTCTTC. The chain links TRBV24-1 to TRBJ2-1, with 10 bases matching TRBD2. The V segment lost 12 bases and the J segment 7 bases; nucleotides outside the gene matches: 17. The CDR3 runs 16 residues. Germline CDR1 reads KGHDR; CDR2 reads SFDVKD.

This chain uses TRBV3-1 (or the pseudogene TRBV3-2) with TRBJ2-5; 11 bases align to TRBD2. Germline lookup yields CDR1 LGHDT and CDR2 YNNKEL (reference sequence). V was clipped by 1 base and J by 1 base; unmatched bases: 2. This CDR3 region has 16 residues. DNA for the CDR3: TGTGCCAGCAGCCAAGGGCTAGCGGGGGGCCAAGAGACCCAGTACTTC. Translating gives CASSQGLAGGQETQYF.

The genes are TRBV3-1 (or the pseudogene TRBV3-2) and TRBJ1-2, with D possibly being TRBD1 (5 bases). Trimming stripped 5 bases from V and 14 bases from J, with 21 bases between. This CDR3 has 13 residues. In germline, CDR1 is LGHDT, CDR2 YNNKEL (reference sequence). The CDR3 sequence is CASSFRAAGIRTF. Here the CDR3 DNA reads TGTGCCAGCAGCTTCAGGGCGGCAGGGATAAGGACCTTC.

The J gene is TRBJ2-3, the V gene TRBV6-2 or TRBV6-3; D is unresolved. CDR3 length: 15 residues. V was clipped by 1 base and J by 1 base, with 9 bases between them. Looked up from germline, CDR1 is MNHEY and CDR2 is SVGEGT. The CDR3 sequence is CASSYLYPGTDTQYF. In DNA form, the CDR3 reads TGTGCCAGCAGTTACTTATACCCAGGCACAGATACGCAGTATTTT.

This rearrangement joins TRBV10-3 to TRBJ2-7; TRBD1 matches at 7 bases. Losses at the gene ends were 4 bases for V and 0 bases for J; bases not matched to a gene: 3. The CDR3 has 14 amino acids. Germline V CDR1 and CDR2: ENHRY, SYGVKD. CDR3 loop: CAISGGQPSYEQYV. CDR3 coding DNA: TGTGCCATCAGTGGGGGACAGCCCTCCTACGAGCAGTACGTC.

This sequence joins TRBV5-1 and TRBJ2-2; 9 bases line up with TRBD1. The ends lost 4 bases at V and 0 bases at J; junction bases unmatched: 10. CDR1 and CDR2 from the germline V gene are SGHRS and YFSETQ. The length of the CDR3 is 18 residues. CDR3 coding DNA: TGCGCCAGCAGCACCCCGACAGGGGGGGCAGCGAACACCGGGGAGCTGTTTTTT. As protein: CASSTPTGGAANTGELFF. The whole variable domain, remainder taken from reference TRBV5-1 and TRBJ2-2, is KAGVTQTPRYLIKTRGQQVTLSCSPISGHRSVSWYQQTPGQGLQFLFEYFSETQRNKGNFPGRFSGRQFSNSRSEMNVSTLELGDSALYLCASSTPTGGAANTGELFFGEGSRLTVL.

The CDR3 nucleotides are TGTGCCAGTAACTCAGGGGGTAGCTCTGGAAACACCATATATTTT. Amino acids: CASNSGGSSGNTIYF. The V call is TRBV19, the J call TRBJ1-3, with 7 bases identical to TRBD1. V lost 7 bases, J lost 0 bases, and 6 bases stayed unmatched. Germline V gives CDR1 LNHDA, CDR2 SQIVND (reference sequence). There are 15 residues in the CDR3.

This chain joins TRBV11-2 and TRBJ2-1; 9 bases line up with TRBD2. CDR3 size: 16 residues. Germline CDR1 and CDR2: SGHAT and FQNNGV. Trimming at V came to 2 bases and at J to 6 bases, leaving 8 bases not matched to a gene. The DNA for the CDR3 is TGTGCCAGCAGCTTAATGGGTAGCGGGAGTGTCAATGAGCAGTTCTTC. It translates to CASSLMGSGSVNEQFF.

The chain is built from TRBV5-1 and TRBJ1-1; TRBD1 might be the D (6 bases). Germline V lookup: CDR1 SGHRS, CDR2 YFSETQ. The CDR3 extends over 16 amino acids. Trimming removed 3 bases at V and 0 bases at J, with 15 bases between. The CDR3 is CASSSRDTDMNTEAFF. The DNA of the CDR3 is TGCGCCAGCAGCTCCCGGGACACCGACATGAACACTGAAGCTTTCTTT.

In DNA, the CDR3 is TGCGCCAGCCGCGATCTTAGACAGGGCCCGTCCTTGAACACTGAAGCTTTCTTT. Amino acid sequence: CASRDLRQGPSLNTEAFF. This chain uses TRBV4-1 with TRBJ1-1, with 7 bases identical to TRBD1. V lost 8 bases and J lost 0; bases outside the gene matches: 18. The CDR3 extends over 18 amino acids. Germline V gene data show CDR1 as MGHRA and CDR2 as YSYEKL.